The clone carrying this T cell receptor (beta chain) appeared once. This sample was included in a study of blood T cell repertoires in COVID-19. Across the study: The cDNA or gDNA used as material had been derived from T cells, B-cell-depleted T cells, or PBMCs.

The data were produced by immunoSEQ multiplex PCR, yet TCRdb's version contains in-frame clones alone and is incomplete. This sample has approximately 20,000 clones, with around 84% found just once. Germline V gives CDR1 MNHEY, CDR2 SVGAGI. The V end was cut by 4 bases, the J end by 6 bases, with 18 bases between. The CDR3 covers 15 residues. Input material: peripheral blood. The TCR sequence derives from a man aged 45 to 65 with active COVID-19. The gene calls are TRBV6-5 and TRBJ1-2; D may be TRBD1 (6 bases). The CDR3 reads CASSSGTPLQDGYTF. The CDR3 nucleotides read TGTGCCAGCAGTTCCGGGACACCCCTTCAGGATGGCTACACCTTC.